Following are 4 T cell receptor beta chains from one sample sequenced in a study of shared clonotypes between healthy human individuals. Sequencing was performed with immunoSEQ multiplex PCR; in TCRdb, only in-frame clones are kept and a portion is missing. The sample lists more than 1,200,000 clones, less than 99% occurring once. The sample comprised naive CD4+ T cells sorted from blood. Subset meaning: CD45RA+ positively selected. Every receptor here comes from a man aged 25 to 40 in good health.

This clone was recorded only once. The V and J genes are TRBV18 and TRBJ2-7; D is uncertain. V lost 3 bases and J 6 bases, leaving 9 bases between the germline ends. CDR3 size: 12 residues. CDR1 and CDR2 from the germline V gene are KGHSH and LQKENI. CDR3 sequence: CASSPPTSEQYF. Here the CDR3 DNA reads TGTGCCAGCTCACCCCCGACAAGCGAGCAGTACTTC.

The rearrangement uses TRBV5-8 and TRBJ2-7; no reliable D call. The germline V and J ends were trimmed by 0 bases and 4 bases, with 2 bases remaining between them. Germline V CDR1 and CDR2: SGHTS, YDEGEE. The CDR3 sequence is 11 residues long. As DNA, the CDR3 is TGTGCCAGCAGCTTGGGATACGAGCAGTACTTC. This gives the protein CASSLGYEQYF.

The rearrangement links TRBV5-4 to TRBJ1-1; no clear D. Trimming left V 4 bases short and J 0 bases short, with 22 bases between. Germline CDR1 and CDR2: SGHNT and YYREEE (reference sequence). The CDR3 runs 18 residues. CDR3 amino acids: CASSPAPQRGNMNTEAFF. In nucleotides, the CDR3 is TGTGCCAGCAGCCCCGCCCCACAGCGCGGAAACATGAACACTGAAGCTTTCTTT.

V usage is TRBV7-6 and J usage is TRBJ2-5; tentatively, D is TRBD2 (6 bases). Between the trimmed V and J ends, which lost 2 bases and 5 bases, there was a span of 12 bases. CDR1 is SGHVS, CDR2 FNYEAQ, per germline. This CDR3 contains 14 residues. The CDR3 DNA reads as TGTGCCAGCAGCTTACTCTCGGGGGATGAGACCCAGTACTTC. Translation: CASSLLSGDETQYF.